This T cell receptor beta chain was captured by sequencing in a study of control samples from healthy donors and cancer patients. Assay used: immunoSEQ multiplex PCR; TCRdb lists only in-frame clones, some missing. The sample lists some 120,000 clones, 80% to 90% occurring once. The V gene end was trimmed by 3 bases and the J gene end by 5 bases; junction bases not matched to a gene: 9. Germline CDR1 DFQATT, CDR2 SNEGSKA (reference sequence). There are 15 residues in the CDR3. The count of this clone is one. Sequencing was performed on blood. The clonotype originates from a man in his 60s in good health. The rearrangement joins TRBV20-1 to TRBJ2-5; the match to TRBD2 covers 10 bases. The CDR3: CSASPLAGVGETQYF. CDR3 DNA sequence: TGCAGTGCTAGTCCCCTAGCGGGGGTTGGTGAGACCCAGTACTTC.